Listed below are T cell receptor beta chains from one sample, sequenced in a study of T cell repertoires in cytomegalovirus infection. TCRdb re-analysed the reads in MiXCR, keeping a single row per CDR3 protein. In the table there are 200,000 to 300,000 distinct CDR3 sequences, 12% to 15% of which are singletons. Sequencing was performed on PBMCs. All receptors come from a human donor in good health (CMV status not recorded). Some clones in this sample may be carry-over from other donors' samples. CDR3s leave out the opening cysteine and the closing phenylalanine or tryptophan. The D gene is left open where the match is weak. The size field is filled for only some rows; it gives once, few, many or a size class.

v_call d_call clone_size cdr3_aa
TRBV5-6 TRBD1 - ASSSSGTAQETQY
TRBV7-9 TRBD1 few ASSPGQGFTEAF
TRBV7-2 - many ASSKDTYEQY
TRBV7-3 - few ASSSERGNTIY
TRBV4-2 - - ASSQGNTSPQY
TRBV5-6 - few ASSFPGGNSPLH
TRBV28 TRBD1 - ASRDPGQAYGYT
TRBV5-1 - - ASSPMSAGSETQY
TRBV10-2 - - ASSESGPLYEQY
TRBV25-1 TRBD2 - ASSESLLAGAQY
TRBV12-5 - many ASGGVDGVVSNQPQH
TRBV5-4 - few ASSFWGGYGYT
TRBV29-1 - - SVWGGGGQPQH
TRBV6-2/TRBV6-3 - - ASSYSWNTEAF
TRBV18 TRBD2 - ASSPRTGGHNEQF
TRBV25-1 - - ASSEVGFNQPQH
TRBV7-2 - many ASSLAGSGVYNEQF
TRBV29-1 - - SVAGTRQY
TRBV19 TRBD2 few ASSMWEGGTGELF
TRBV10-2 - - ASSELPTELRTEQF
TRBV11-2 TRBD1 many ASSLVWQGDEQF
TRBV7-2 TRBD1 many ASSLDDRVPGYT
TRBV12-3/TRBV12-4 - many ARREGGEAF
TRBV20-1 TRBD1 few SASPGGQGAGELF
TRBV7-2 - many ASRTLGHTGELF
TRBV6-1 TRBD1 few ASSDGQGGREQY
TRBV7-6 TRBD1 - ASSDTRDRDYGYT
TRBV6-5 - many ASRSRDTPKREETQY
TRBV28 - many ASSFRATNQPQH